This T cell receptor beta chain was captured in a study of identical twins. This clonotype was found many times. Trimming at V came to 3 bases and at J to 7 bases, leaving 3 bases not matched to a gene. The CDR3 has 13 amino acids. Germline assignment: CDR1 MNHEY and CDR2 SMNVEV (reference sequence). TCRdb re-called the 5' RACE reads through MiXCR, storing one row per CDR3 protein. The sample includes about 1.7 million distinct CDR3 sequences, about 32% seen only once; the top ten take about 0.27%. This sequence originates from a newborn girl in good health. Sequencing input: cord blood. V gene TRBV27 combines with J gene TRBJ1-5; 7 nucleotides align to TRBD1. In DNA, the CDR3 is TGTGCCAGCAGTTTCAGGGGGGGCCAGCCCCAGCATTTT. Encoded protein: CASSFRGGQPQHF.